This T cell receptor (beta chain) came from a study of T cell responses to AZD1222 COVID-19 vaccine. The study's findings and limits: Reports say nearly half of spike-specific TCRs go after unmutated variant regions.

As regards this clone: Its target is not known.

The V end was cut by 6 bases, the J end by 1 base, with 10 bases between. CDR3 length: 13 residues. The germline V gene encodes CDR1 KGHSH and CDR2 LQKENI. Sequencing used immunoSEQ multiplex PCR; TCRdb keeps in-frame clones, though not all of them. The sample records roughly 140,000 clones, 93% being singletons. The receptor's source is an adult who had recovered from COVID-19. This rearrangement joins TRBV18 to TRBJ2-7, with a possible D match to TRBD1 (6 bases). Specimen: peripheral blood, collected after recovery from COVID-19. The CDR3 spells CASSRGQSYEQYF. The CDR3 nucleotides are TGTGCCAGCTCTCGCGGACAGTCCTACGAGCAGTACTTC.